This T cell receptor (beta chain) was found in a study of shared clonotypes between healthy human individuals. Study conclusions and caveats: Sharing across four donors was highest in naive CD4 (approximately 5%) and lowest in memory CD8 (0.4%). Incomplete sequencing of sorted subsets was indicated by rarefaction despite large depth.

Between the trimmed V and J ends, which lost 4 bases and 6 bases, there was a span of 17 bases. The CDR3 has 15 residues. CDR1 SGHRS and CDR2 YFSETQ come from the germline V gene. Regarding this clone: The target antigen is unknown.

The repertoire was sequenced with immunoSEQ multiplex PCR; TCRdb's copy has only in-frame clones and lacks some. The repertoire holds over 2 million clones, with less than 95% as singletons. The chain has TRBV5-1 and TRBJ2-1, with a tentative D call TRBD1 (6 bases). Sequenced material: naive CD4+ T cells from PBMCs. Noted subset: CD45RA+ positively selected. The TCR originated in a young man in good health. Some clones in this sample may be carry-over from other donors' samples. As DNA, the CDR3 is TGCGCCAGCAGCCTCGACAGGAAGGGGCTCAATGAGCAGTTCTTC. It codes for CASSLDRKGLNEQFF.